Detailed here is one T cell receptor (beta chain). This sample was included in a study of control samples from healthy donors and cancer patients. The CDR3 consists of 19 residues. Sequenced by immunoSEQ multiplex PCR; TCRdb stores in-frame clones only, minus some. This table holds some 140,000 clones, around nine tenths found once. Sequencing was performed on blood. This TCR was recovered from a woman under 40 in good health. The gene calls are TRBV21-1 and TRBJ2-1; TRBD2, the D gene given by the table, was not confirmed from the DNA. TRBV21-1 is classified as a pseudogene. The CDR3 region is CASSKGLAGGPHVPDEQFF. In DNA form, the CDR3 reads TGTGCCAGCAGCAAAGGACTAGCGGGAGGGCCCCACGTGCCGGATGAGCAGTTCTTC.